This T cell receptor (beta chain) was recovered during a study of esophageal squamous cell carcinoma under preoperative chemotherapy. For the study at large: Samples included peripheral blood T cells as well as tumor-infiltrating lymphocytes.

This sample's time point: after preoperative PTX-NDP chemotherapy. CDR3 size: 16 residues. Germline V gene sequence: CDR1 SGHTA, CDR2 FQGNSA. Concerning this clonotype: Its antigen is as yet unknown. An end of the junction differs from the germline gene, which may be a read error.

TCRdb fed the PCR reads into MiXCR, producing one record per CDR3 protein. The table shows under 20,000 distinct CDR3 sequences, with about half occurring only once. Study-wide results and limits: Paclitaxel-nedaplatin therapy caused immediate, substantial clonotype frequency changes.

This material was acquired from a patient given preoperative chemotherapy. The receptor's source is a human donor with esophageal squamous cell carcinoma. The donor label of this sample is uncertain. This chain connects TRBV7-2 to TRBJ2-3; D may be TRBD2 (7 bases). The CDR3 spells CASSPRGGGATNTQYF. CDR3 nucleotide sequence: TGTGCCAGCAGCCCGCGAGGGGGGGGAGCCACAAACACTCAGTATTTC.